Reported below is one T cell receptor beta chain. This clonotype appeared a single time. Its antigen has not been determined. Per-base qualities were not stored, and no clone one base away is much larger. Weak support is all one read offers. Taken from the germline V gene, the CDR1 and CDR2 loops are SGHNT and YENEEA. Germline trimming amounts to 2 bases on V and 3 bases on J, with 8 as the count of junction bases outside the gene matches. The CDR3 covers 17 residues, taking in both the cysteine and the phenylalanine. The entry retains the CDR3 DNA only, 51 bases that are in frame from base 1. Peripheral blood CD8+ and CD4+ T cells from healthy donors, Susac syndrome patients and multiple sclerosis patients were profiled using high-throughput TCR beta sequencing. The multiple sclerosis controls were treatment-naive patients whose relapsing-remitting disease, either stable or active, fulfilled the revised McDonald criteria. CD8+ TEMRA cells were enriched by FACS, while bulk CD8+ and CD4+ T cells were purified by magnetic negative isolation. Blood was collected in EDTA tubes and processed within 24 hours, with PBMCs isolated through density gradient centrifugation. PBMCs intended for TCR sequencing were cryopreserved in liquid nitrogen and were subsequently thawed in a 37 degrees C water bath. The sorted or isolated CD4+, CD8+ and CD8+ TEMRA cells reached a purity of at least 90%.

The data are from a study of CD8 T cells in Susac syndrome (dated by TCRdb to the late 2010s). Study-wide context: Whether CD8+ T cell activation and differentiation in Susac syndrome was antigen driven was tested using repertoire sequencing.

Study-wide conclusions, independent of this receptor: The number of individuals in the TCR sequencing and HLA analysis was recognized as being relatively small.

RNA was extracted using the RNeasy kit, and about 0.5 to 1 microgram was reverse transcribed with random hexamers. TCR beta CDR3 regions were amplified with the immunoSEQ multiplex PCR assay covering 54 Vbeta and 13 Jbeta segments. PCR amplification bias was corrected using a synthetic template baseline for primer optimization and computational correction. In the paper's pipeline: Reads were annotated to V, D and J genes per IMGT and analyzed with immunoSEQ Analyzer, keeping only productive sequences. To calculate clonality, Shannon entropy was normalized by log2 of the number of productive unique sequences and then subtracted from one. For each patient and control, public and private clones were evaluated within the 100 most prevalent clones. A clone was defined as Susac-specific if it was absent from the healthy and MS cohorts, from more than 850 published viral clones and from other ImmuneACCESS disease sequences. Using fastp at Q25 and MiXCR, TCRdb reprocessed the public reads and kept productive beta chains. All rows with the same CDR3 protein become a single entry with the most common DNA and genes. The V and J calls and clone size come from TCRdb's table, not from the authors' own analysis. The sample table contains about 300,000 distinct CDR3 sequences; only one count was recorded for roughly 94% of them. Clones ranked in the top ten supply roughly 0.059% of the sample.

This TCR was sampled from a human donor with multiple sclerosis. Sequenced: CD4+ T cells from PBMCs. This chain is built from TRBV11-3 and TRBJ2-2; TRBD2 aligns with 8 central bases. The DNA sequence is as follows: TGTGCCAGCAGCTTACGCCCTTTGCGGGAGGACACCGGGGAGCTGTTTTTT. It is translated as CASSLRPLREDTGELFF. Reference TRBV11-3 and TRBJ2-2 genes cover what lies past the CDR3, so the full variable domain is EAGVVQSPRYKIIEKKQPVAFWCNPISGHNTLYWYLQNLGQGPELLIRYENEEAVDDSQLPKDRFSAERLKGVDSTLKIQPAELGDSAVYLCASSLRPLREDTGELFFGEGSRLTVL.